The 12 T cell receptor beta chains listed next were all sequenced from one sample in a study of T cell responses to AZD1222 COVID-19 vaccine. The data were produced by immunoSEQ multiplex PCR, yet TCRdb's version contains in-frame clones alone and is incomplete. The data hold roughly 100,000 clones, with 70% to 90% observed a single time. This material consisted of peripheral blood, taken on day 0 of AZD1222 vaccination. The receptors come from an adult in good health.

There are a few counts of this clone. The V and J genes are TRBV2 and TRBJ1-2, with a weak D call TRBD1 (5 bases). The CDR3 is 15 amino acids. The V gene lost 1 base and the J gene lost 1 base, with 10 bases spanning the gap. Germline loops: CDR1 SNHLY, CDR2 FYNNEI. CDR3 loop: CASSEGRANNYGYTF. DNA of the CDR3: TGTGCCAGCAGTGAAGGCAGGGCGAATAACTATGGCTACACCTTC.

The CDR3 loop reads CASSGPRQKSGELFF. CDR3 coding DNA: TGTGCCAGCAGCGGCCCGAGACAGAAGTCCGGGGAGCTGTTTTTT. V usage is TRBV6-5 and J usage is TRBJ2-2; D is possibly TRBD1 (5 bases). Germline CDR1 MNHEY, CDR2 SVGAGI. Trimming removed 6 bases from V and 6 bases from J, with 17 bases in between. There are 15 residues in the CDR3.

This chain joins TRBV27 and TRBJ1-1; 9 nucleotides match TRBD1. The germline CDR1 and CDR2 sequences are MNHEY and SMNVEV (reference sequence). The CDR3 sequence is 17 residues long. Germline trimming cut 5 bases from V and 0 bases from J; bases unmatched to any gene: 10. The CDR3 sequence: CASSPPLRQGVNTEAFF. The CDR3, as DNA: TGTGCCAGCAGTCCGCCGTTACGACAGGGGGTGAACACTGAAGCTTTCTTT.

The chain has TRBV6-6 and TRBJ1-1, with TRBD1 as a possible D gene (6 bases). CDR3 size: 12 residues. Trimming stripped 6 bases from V and 7 bases from J, with 12 bases between. The V gene's germline CDR1 is MNHNY and CDR2 SVGAGI (reference sequence). This CDR3 is CASRSGAGEAFF. The DNA of the CDR3 is TGTGCCAGCAGGTCAGGGGCGGGTGAAGCTTTCTTT.

The J gene is TRBJ2-7, the V gene TRBV30; 7 bases match TRBD1. This CDR3 is built from 13 residues. Germline V gives CDR1 GTSNPN, CDR2 SVGIG (reference sequence). V gave up 6 bases and J gave up 3 bases; unmatched junction bases: 8. The DNA of the CDR3 is TGTGCCTGTAACAGGGGACCCTACTACGAGCAGTACTTC. Protein sequence: CACNRGPYYEQYF.

J is TRBJ2-5 and V is TRBV11-2; 7 bases match TRBD1. This CDR3 has 13 residues. Per germline, CDR1 SGHAT and CDR2 FQNNGV. With 7 bases clipped from V and 1 base from J, the junction kept 3 bases outside the gene matches. The CDR3 here is CASTGTVQETQYF. The CDR3 nucleotides are TGTGCCAGCACCGGGACAGTCCAAGAGACCCAGTACTTC.

As to this clone: Other DNA sequences in this sample translate to the same CDR3. J is TRBJ2-3 and V is TRBV10-3, with D perhaps TRBD2 (5 bases). Deletions cut 0 bases from V and 5 bases from J, with 9 bases between. This CDR3 contains 14 residues. Germline lookup yields CDR1 ENHRY and CDR2 SYGVKD. CDR3 nucleotide sequence: TGTGCCATCAGTGAGTCTGGCCGGGGAGATACGCAGTATTTT. Its protein product is CAISESGRGDTQYF.

The chain is built from TRBV3-1 (or the pseudogene TRBV3-2) and TRBJ1-6; no firm D call. The germline V and J ends were trimmed by 5 bases and 0 bases, with 11 bases remaining between them. The germline V gene has CDR1 LGHDT and CDR2 YNNKEL (reference sequence). The CDR3 spans 16 residues. CDR3 coding DNA: TGTGCCAGCAGCAAGATACCTAGCTCCTATAATTCACCCCTCCACTTT. Its translation is CASSKIPSSYNSPLHF.

The rearrangement uses TRBV5-1 and TRBJ2-7; 8 bases map to TRBD1. The CDR3 length is 14 residues. V gave up 2 bases and J gave up 5 bases; unmatched junction bases: 6. Germline CDR1 reads SGHRS; CDR2 reads YFSETQ. CDR3 DNA: TGCGCCAGCAGCTTTGATGACAGGGGCCACGAGCAGTACTTC. Protein: CASSFDDRGHEQYF. Together with reference TRBV5-1 and TRBJ2-7, the CDR3 gives the full variable domain: KAGVTQTPRYLIKTRGQQVTLSCSPISGHRSVSWYQQTPGQGLQFLFEYFSETQRNKGNFPGRFSGRQFSNSRSEMNVSTLELGDSALYLCASSFDDRGHEQYFGPGTRLTVT.

This clone has a handful of counts. This chain joins TRBV19 and TRBJ1-1; possible D gene TRBD1, 6 bases. The CDR3 spans 14 residues. V lost 2 bases and J 4 bases, leaving 11 bases between the germline ends. Germline values: CDR1 LNHDA, CDR2 SQIVND (reference sequence). Here the CDR3 DNA reads TGTGCCAGTAGTATACGAGGGGGGAGCACTGAAGCTTTCTTT. It yields the protein CASSIRGGSTEAFF.

The chain is built from TRBV27 and TRBJ1-1, with 7 positions matching TRBD1. V dropped 7 bases and J dropped 6; count of bases not matched to a gene: 11. Germline CDR1 and CDR2: MNHEY and SMNVEV (reference sequence). The CDR3 totals 14 residues. CDR3 DNA sequence: TGTGCCAGCAAGCAGGGCAGGGGGATAGCTGAAGCTTTCTTT. Translating gives CASKQGRGIAEAFF.

This rearrangement joins TRBV10-3 to TRBJ2-1, with 7 nucleotides matching TRBD1. This CDR3 has 16 amino acids. After removal of 4 bases from V and 3 bases from J, the junction contained 9 bases not matched to a gene. Germline values: CDR1 ENHRY, CDR2 SYGVKD. CDR3 loop: CAISATGQGVYNEQFF. Written as DNA, the CDR3 is TGTGCCATCAGTGCAACAGGCCAGGGGGTCTACAATGAGCAGTTCTTC.